This T cell receptor beta chain was obtained from a study of blood T cell repertoires in COVID-19. In the original processing: By means of reference gene primer amplification, nucleated cell counts were estimated. The assay was immunoSEQ multiplex PCR, and TCRdb's table has in-frame clones only and misses some. V and J calls and clone size come straight from that table; D and trimming were deduced from the DNA. Among 250,000 to 350,000 clones listed, around 87% were seen once. The receptor's source is a man between 18 and 29 years old with active or convalescent COVID-19. The sample consisted of peripheral blood.

The CDR3: CASSPTSGGNQPQHF. In DNA form, the CDR3 reads TGTGCCAGCAGTCCGACCTCAGGGGGCAATCAGCCCCAGCATTTT. The V call is TRBV28, the J call TRBJ1-5, with a possible D match to TRBD1 (6 bases). V was clipped by 5 bases and J by 2 bases, with 13 bases between them. Germline CDR1 and CDR2: MDHEN and SYDVKM. CDR3 size: 15 residues.